There are a few counts of the clone carrying this TCR beta chain. Germline lookup yields CDR1 GTSNPN and CDR2 SVGIG (reference sequence). The CDR3 spans 13 residues. V lost 4 bases and J 0 bases, leaving 9 bases between the germline ends. The sample originates from a study of blood T cells in healthy people across ages. Primed by a sample-barcoded 5' primer and a J-beta primer mix, a second PCR proceeded for roughly 6 to 12 cycles. Each TCR beta cDNA got a 12-nucleotide random molecular identifier. MiXCR, applied by TCRdb to the 5' RACE reads, yields one record per CDR3 protein. The sample carries over a million distinct CDR3 sequences, roughly 43% recorded once.

The rearrangement links TRBV30 to TRBJ1-1; no clear D gene. The sample comprised blood. The TCR was taken from a woman aged 18-29 years in good health. CDR3 region: CAWIAGLNTEAFF. The CDR3 DNA sequence: TGTGCCTGGATAGCAGGCCTGAACACTGAAGCTTTCTTT. The full variable domain, rest sourced from reference TRBV30 and TRBJ1-1, is SQTIHQWPATLVQPVGSPLSLECTVEGTSNPNLYWYRQAAGRGLQLLFYSVGIGQISSEVPQNLSASRPQDRQFILSSKKLLLSDSGFYLCAWIAGLNTEAFFGQGTRLTVV.